The entry below gives a single T cell receptor beta chain sequence along with its context. V trimming: 1 base; J trimming: 1 base; junction bases outside the gene matches: 2. Germline V gene lookup returns CDR1 SEHNR and CDR2 FQNEAQ (reference sequence). The length of the CDR3 is 16 residues. In the original workflow: Reference gene primer amplification gave nucleated cell count estimates. Sequencing used immunoSEQ multiplex PCR; TCRdb keeps in-frame clones, though not all of them. That table gives V, J and clone size, and the DNA gave D and trimming. The top ten clones hold just over 3% of a sample with just under 250,000 clones, more than 75% of them seen once. The entry originates in a study of blood T cell repertoires in COVID-19. Across the whole study: Acute and convalescent COVID-19 specimens originated in the United States, Italy and Spain. The analysed material was cDNA or gDNA that came from T cells, B-cell-depleted T cells, or PBMCs.

The sequencing input was peripheral blood. This TCR was sampled from a woman in her 30s who had recovered from COVID-19. The chain recombines TRBV7-9 with TRBJ2-7; 12 bases are shared with TRBD1. The CDR3 sequence is CASSLGGQGASYEQYF. DNA for the CDR3: TGTGCCAGCAGCTTAGGGGGACAGGGGGCGTCCTACGAGCAGTACTTC.